The 25 T cell receptor beta chains presented below share a single source sample, sequenced in a study of blood T cells in healthy people across ages (dated by TCRdb to the mid-2010s). Library creation used 5' RACE. Instrument used: Illumina HiSeq 2500. A second roughly 6 to 11 cycle PCR used a sample-barcoded 5' primer and a J-beta primer mix. The public sequencing data were trimmed at Q25 with fastp and processed into clonotypes with MiXCR by TCRdb, which kept only in-frame beta chains. Identical CDR3 protein sequences are pooled into one entry, listed with their most common genes and DNA. This sample holds 1.5 million to 2 million distinct CDR3 sequences; roughly 30% were observed only once. The ten largest clones capture 7.7% of the sample. The source material was blood. These receptors were collected from a woman in her twenties or thirties in good health.

This clonotype has just a few counts. The chain couples TRBV5-1 to TRBJ2-6, with 12 nucleotides matching TRBD1. Germline V gene data show CDR1 as SGHRS and CDR2 as YFSETQ. The CDR3 runs 18 residues. The V segment lost 4 bases and the J segment 1 base; nucleotides outside the gene matches: 6. The DNA of the CDR3 is TGCGCCAGCAGCCACCGGGACAGGGGGCTTTCTGGGGCCAACGTCCTGACTTTC. Its protein is CASSHRDRGLSGANVLTF.

This clonotype was seen only a few times. At one end the junction does not follow the germline gene, possibly because of a read error. J is TRBJ1-2 and V is TRBV15; D call uncertain. This CDR3 is 13 amino acids long. Germline V gives CDR1 LNHNV, CDR2 YYDKDF (reference sequence). The CDR3 region has the DNA TGTGCCTCCAGCAGAGACGGGTTCTATGGCCACACCTTC. This gives the protein CASSRDGFYGHTF.

The V gene is TRBV14, the J gene TRBJ2-7; D gene uncertain. The germline CDR1 and CDR2 sequences are SGHDN and FVKESK. V dropped 0 bases and J dropped 2 bases, with 8 bases sitting between them. The CDR3 is 14 residues long. For the CDR3, the DNA is TGTGCCAGCAGCCAAGATCAGGTCACCTACGAGCAGTACTTC. Protein: CASSQDQVTYEQYF.

This clonotype was seen a handful of times. The chain links TRBV5-1 to TRBJ2-4, with 7 bases identical to TRBD2. The CDR3 runs 16 residues. Germline CDR1 SGHRS, CDR2 YFSETQ. V dropped 4 bases and J dropped 9; count of bases not matched to a gene: 16. CDR3 DNA sequence: TGCGCCAGCAGCACAATCCCCGGGACTATGAGGACCATTCAGTACTTC. Translation gives CASSTIPGTMRTIQYF.

The genes are TRBV5-1 and TRBJ1-6; 7 bases align to TRBD1. There are 15 residues in the CDR3. Germline V gene lookup returns CDR1 SGHRS and CDR2 YFSETQ. V was pared by 2 bases and J by 6 bases, with 5 bases of the junction left unmatched. The CDR3 nucleotides read TGCGCCAGCAGCTTATCGGGACAGAGTAATTCACCCCTCCACTTT. Amino acid sequence: CASSLSGQSNSPLHF.

The chain uses TRBV9 and TRBJ1-5; maybe TRBD1 (5 bases). Trimming took off 0 bases at V and 7 bases at J, with 11 bases between the two ends. The germline gives CDR1 SGDLS, CDR2 YYNGEE. This CDR3 has 14 amino acids. CDR3 sequence reads: CASSVAGTGQPQHF. CDR3 nucleotide sequence: TGTGCCAGCAGCGTAGCAGGGACTGGGCAGCCCCAGCATTTT.

This rearrangement joins TRBV29-1 to TRBJ1-4, with D tentatively TRBD1 (5 bases). CDR3 length: 14 amino acids. Looked up from germline, CDR1 is SQVTM and CDR2 is ANQGSEA. V was trimmed by 0 bases and J by 7 bases, leaving 12 bases between them. CDR3 loop: CSVEDGGGSEKLFF. The CDR3 region has the DNA TGCAGCGTTGAAGATGGGGGGGGGAGTGAAAAACTGTTTTTT.

This clonotype showed up many times. The CDR3 coding sequence is TGTGCCAGCAGTTTTCAGCGATCCTACGAGCAGTACTTC. The encoded protein is CASSFQRSYEQYF. The V gene is TRBV12-3 or TRBV12-4, the J gene TRBJ2-7, with D hard to call. Trimming pared 3 bases from V and 1 base from J, leaving 7 bases between. The CDR3 length is 13 residues.

This chain joins TRBV4-2 and TRBJ2-5; D perhaps matches TRBD2 (5 bases). Germline CDR1 LGHNA, CDR2 YNFKEQ. With 0 bases removed from V and 2 bases from J, the gap between germline ends came to 7 bases. The CDR3 contains 14 residues. The CDR3, as DNA: TGTGCCAGCAGCCAAGAGAGGGCTCAAGAGACCCAGTACTTC. Its protein is CASSQERAQETQYF.

This clonotype was seen at least ten times. CDR3 in amino acids: CSVEDRGQGAIEQYF. The CDR3 DNA is TGCAGCGTTGAAGATCGGGGACAGGGCGCTATCGAGCAGTACTTC. This chain connects TRBV29-1 to TRBJ2-7; TRBD1 aligns across 9 bases. Trimming removed 0 bases from V and 6 bases from J; junction bases left unmatched: 9. Germline values: CDR1 SQVTM, CDR2 ANQGSEA. The CDR3 covers 15 residues.

A remark on this clonotype: A much larger clone differs from this one at a single base, so this may be a read error. The J gene is TRBJ2-7, the V gene TRBV12-3 or TRBV12-4; D possibly matches TRBD1 or TRBD2 (5 bases each). CDR3 length equals 15 residues. V lost 0 bases, J lost 2 bases, and 11 bases lay in between. Here the CDR3 reads CASSLAGVGAYEQYF. Here the CDR3 DNA reads TGTGCCAGCAGTTTAGCAGGGGTGGGAGCCTACGAGCAGTACTTC.

The chain couples TRBV7-9 to TRBJ1-5, with D possibly being TRBD1 (6 bases). The CDR3 runs 15 residues. V lost 5 bases, J lost 0 bases, and 11 bases lay in between. The germline V gene has CDR1 SEHNR and CDR2 FQNEAQ (reference sequence). Here the CDR3 DNA reads TGTGCCAGCAGCCCCGGGACAAATAGCAATCAGCCCCAGCATTTT. Amino acids: CASSPGTNSNQPQHF.

CDR3 sequence: CASRAGTGDYGYTF. The CDR3 coding sequence is TGTGCCAGCAGGGCCGGGACAGGGGACTATGGCTACACCTTC. The chain uses TRBV2 and TRBJ1-2; 10 bases agree with TRBD1. CDR1 SNHLY and CDR2 FYNNEI come from the germline V gene. The CDR3 runs to 14 residues. V lost 6 bases and J lost 3; bases outside the gene matches: 4.

As regards this clonotype: This could be a read error, since a much larger clone is one nucleotide away. The chain is built from TRBV12-5 and TRBJ2-5, with D hard to call. The J call may not be correct, given that the DNA end is closer to TRBJ2-7. CDR1 is LGHNT and CDR2 is FRNRAP in the germline V gene. The CDR3 contains 12 residues. The CDR3 sequence is CASGDGCYEQYF. CDR3 sequence (DNA): TGTGCTAGTGGAGACGGGTGCTACGAGCAGTACTTC.

This clonotype was seen only a few times. The chain couples TRBV7-2 to TRBJ2-5; 12 nucleotides match TRBD1. This CDR3 is 14 amino acids long. The V and J ends lost 4 bases and 5 bases, in that order; junction bases with no gene match: 2. Germline values: CDR1 SGHTA, CDR2 FQGNSA. CDR3 protein: CASSWDRGPETQYF. The CDR3 nucleotides are TGTGCCAGCAGCTGGGACAGGGGGCCCGAGACCCAGTACTTC.

The table lists this clonotype with a count of one. The junction departs from the called germline gene at one end, perhaps through a read error. The V call is TRBV12-3 or TRBV12-4, the J call TRBJ2-3, with TRBD2 matching 7 bases. The CDR3 extends over 16 amino acids. The CDR3 spells CASSDGLVARADAQYF. CDR3 bases: TGTGCCAGCAGTGATGGACTAGTCGCAAGAGCAGATGCGCAGTATTTT.

The chain has TRBV12-3 or TRBV12-4 and TRBJ2-3; D is unclear. V lost 7 bases, J lost 1 base, and 18 bases lay in between. The length of the CDR3 is 16 residues. CDR3 in DNA: TGTGCCAGCACAGGTTACCCACGGAGAGGCACAGATACGCAGTATTTT. It encodes CASTGYPRRGTDTQYF.

This clonotype came up many times. The CDR3 DNA is TGTGCCACCAGCAGAGGAAGGGGGCTAGAGACCCAGTACTTC. Amino acids: CATSRGRGLETQYF. V and J are TRBV15 and TRBJ2-5; TRBD1 matches at 7 bases. Germline CDR1 LNHNV, CDR2 YYDKDF (reference sequence). The J segment lost 4 bases and the V segment lost 1 base, leaving 3 bases of the junction unmatched. This CDR3 is 14 amino acids long. Using reference TRBV15 and TRBJ2-5 for the parts outside the CDR3, the full variable domain is DAMVIQNPRYQVTQFGKPVTLSCSQTLNHNVMYWYQQKSSQAPKLLFHYYDKDFNNEADTPDNFQSRRPNTSFCFLDIRSPGLGDTAMYLCATSRGRGLETQYFGPGTRLLVL.

The chain employs TRBV5-1 and TRBJ2-5, with D tentatively TRBD1 (6 bases). Germline V gives CDR1 SGHRS, CDR2 YFSETQ. This CDR3 region has 14 residues. Trimming cost V 5 bases and J 11 bases, with 22 bases left between them. CDR3 protein: CASSEGGPLVEQYF. Written as DNA, the CDR3 is TGCGCCAGCAGTGAAGGGGGTCCCCTCGTTGAGCAGTACTTC.

This chain links TRBV11-2 with TRBJ2-7; D is possibly TRBD2 (5 bases). Germline-derived CDR1 and CDR2 are SGHAT and FQNNGV. V shed 0 bases and J shed 2 bases, with 11 bases lying between them. This CDR3 is 15 amino acids long. This CDR3 reads CASSLEAAGAYEQYV. The CDR3 nucleotides read TGTGCCAGCAGCTTAGAAGCGGCAGGAGCCTACGAGCAGTACGTC.

The V and J genes are TRBV7-2 and TRBJ2-3; maybe TRBD2 (5 bases). CDR1 and CDR2 from the germline V gene are SGHTA and FQGNSA. There are 14 residues in the CDR3. V lost 1 base and J 11 bases, leaving 16 bases between the germline ends. The CDR3 sequence: CASSLGRTPLVQYF. For the CDR3, the DNA is TGTGCCAGCAGCTTAGGGCGGACTCCGTTGGTGCAGTATTTT.

For this clonotype: A much larger clone differs from this one at a single base, so this may be a read error. This chain links TRBV20-1 with TRBJ2-5, with TRBD2 matching over 7 bases. Germline lookup yields CDR1 DFQATT and CDR2 SNEGSKA (reference sequence). The CDR3 runs 15 residues. V lost 0 bases, J lost 5 bases, and 9 bases stayed unmatched. The CDR3: CSARDPVGGQETQYF. The CDR3 DNA reads TGCAGTGCTAGAGATCCGGTGGGAGGGCAGGAGACCCAGTACTTC.

The CDR3 sequence is CASSFGMTNYGYTF. The CDR3 DNA follows: TGTGCCAGCAGTTTCGGGATGACTAACTATGGCTACACCTTC. V usage is TRBV28 and J usage is TRBJ1-2, with D uncertain. This CDR3 spans 14 amino acids. In germline, CDR1 is MDHEN, CDR2 SYDVKM. The germline V and J ends were trimmed by 3 bases and 0 bases, with 8 bases remaining between them.

This clonotype appeared many times. The chain is built from TRBV5-1 and TRBJ2-1; TRBD2 aligns across 12 bases. Germline CDR1 and CDR2: SGHRS and YFSETQ. The CDR3 contains 16 residues. Trimming took 3 bases from V and 9 from J; bases not matched to a gene: 10. This chain's CDR3 is CASSSRLAGELVEQFF. For the CDR3, the DNA is TGCGCCAGCAGCTCCCGACTAGCGGGAGAATTGGTTGAGCAGTTCTTC.

This sequence joins TRBV3-1 and TRBJ2-2; no clear D. Between the trimmed V and J ends, which lost 0 bases and 5 bases, there was a span of 13 bases. CDR1 LGHDT and CDR2 YNNKEL come from the germline V gene (reference sequence). This CDR3 has 16 amino acids. CDR3 amino acids: CASSQDLRKLTGELFF. CDR3 DNA sequence: TGTGCCAGCAGCCAAGATCTACGGAAGCTGACCGGGGAGCTGTTTTTT.